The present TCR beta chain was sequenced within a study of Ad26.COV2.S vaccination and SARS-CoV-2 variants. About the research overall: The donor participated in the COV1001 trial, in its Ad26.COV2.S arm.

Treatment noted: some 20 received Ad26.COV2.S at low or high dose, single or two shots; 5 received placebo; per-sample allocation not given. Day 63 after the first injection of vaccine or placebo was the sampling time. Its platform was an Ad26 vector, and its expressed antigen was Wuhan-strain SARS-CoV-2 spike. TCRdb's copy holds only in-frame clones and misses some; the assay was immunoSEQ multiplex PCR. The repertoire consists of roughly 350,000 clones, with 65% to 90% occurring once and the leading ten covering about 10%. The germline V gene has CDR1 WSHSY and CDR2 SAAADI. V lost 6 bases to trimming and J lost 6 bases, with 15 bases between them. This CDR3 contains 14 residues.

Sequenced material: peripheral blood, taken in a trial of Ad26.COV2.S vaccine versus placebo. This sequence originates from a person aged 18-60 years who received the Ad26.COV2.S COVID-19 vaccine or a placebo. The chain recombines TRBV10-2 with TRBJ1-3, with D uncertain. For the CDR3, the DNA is TGCGCCAGCAGGCCCCGGGAGGGAGTAAACACCATATATTTT. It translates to CASRPREGVNTIYF.